The next 22 T cell receptor beta chains were all read from a single sample in a study of T-cell memory formation after mild COVID-19. TCRdb reprocessed the 5' RACE reads with MiXCR, giving one entry per CDR3 protein. The data show about 190,000 distinct CDR3 sequences, with 15% to 20% seen just once and roughly 2.3% held by the top ten. Sequencing was carried out using PBMCs or a T cell subset sorted from them (not recorded which). These receptors were taken from an adult woman who had mild COVID-19 (a few samples of this study predate the infection). Cell type and time point are not known.

This clonotype showed up just a few times. The chain carries TRBV20-1 and TRBJ1-4; perhaps TRBD1 as D (6 bases). From germline, CDR1 is DFQATT and CDR2 SNEGSKA (reference sequence). The CDR3 runs 14 residues. Between the trimmed V and J ends, which lost 0 bases and 8 bases, there was a span of 13 bases. The CDR3: CSARDRGEGEKLFF. In DNA form, the CDR3 reads TGCAGTGCTAGAGATAGGGGGGAAGGGGAAAAACTGTTTTTT.

This clonotype showed up just a few times. CDR3 DNA: TGTGCCACCGGGCAAAGGGGTGTAGAACAGCCCCAGCATTTT. Translation: CATGQRGVEQPQHF. The V and J genes are TRBV24-1 and TRBJ1-5, with a tentative D call TRBD1 (5 bases). Trimming shortened V by 9 bases and J by 7 bases, and 18 bases separated the two germline ends. The CDR3 consists of 14 residues. From germline, CDR1 is KGHDR and CDR2 SFDVKD.

The chain has TRBV7-3 and TRBJ1-1, with a possible D match to TRBD1 (5 bases). CDR1 and CDR2 from the germline V gene are SGHTA and FQGTGA. Trimming stripped 0 bases from V and 7 bases from J, with 12 bases between. The CDR3 is 14 residues long. CDR3 protein: CASSLTPQTDEAFF. The CDR3 nucleotides read TGTGCCAGCAGCTTAACGCCCCAGACAGATGAAGCTTTCTTT.

The chain combines TRBV9 with TRBJ2-1, with D possibly TRBD1 on 6 matching bases. V was trimmed by 0 bases and J by 3 bases, leaving 7 bases between them. CDR3 size: 14 residues. The germline CDR1 and CDR2 sequences are SGDLS and YYNGEE. This CDR3 reads CASSVGGHYNEQFF. The CDR3 DNA reads as TGTGCCAGCAGCGTAGGGGGACACTACAATGAGCAGTTCTTC.

This clonotype has a handful of counts. The chain combines TRBV6-1 with TRBJ2-7; D is uncertain. The CDR3 consists of 15 residues. Trimming took off 5 bases at V and 1 base at J, with 15 bases between the two ends. CDR1 and CDR2 from the germline V gene are MNHNS and SASEGT. CDR3 amino acids: CASSQSGSRSYEQYF. CDR3 nucleotide sequence: TGTGCCAGCAGTCAGTCTGGGTCAAGGTCCTACGAGCAGTACTTC.

This clonotype occurred many times. The chain is built from TRBV10-3 and TRBJ2-3; D is tentatively TRBD1 or TRBD2 (6 bases each). Per the germline V gene, CDR1 is ENHRY and CDR2 is SYGVKD. V shed 10 bases and J shed 4 bases, with 15 bases lying between them. The CDR3 is made up of 13 amino acids. CDR3 in amino acids: CARSGGPADTQYF. CDR3 nucleotides: TGTGCCAGGAGTGGGGGGCCTGCAGATACGCAGTATTTT.

The J gene is TRBJ1-2, the V gene TRBV10-3; 8 bases agree with TRBD1. J gave up 7 bases and V 2 bases, and 6 bases lay outside the gene matches. The germline V gene encodes CDR1 ENHRY and CDR2 SYGVKD. The CDR3 contains 14 residues. CDR3 protein: CAISETGTGPGYTF. DNA for the CDR3: TGTGCCATCAGTGAGACCGGGACAGGACCTGGCTACACCTTC.

This clonotype showed up just a few times. The rearrangement links TRBV7-6 to TRBJ1-2; the D is unclear. V lost 1 base to trimming and J lost 0 bases, with 18 bases between them. The CDR3 has 18 residues. Germline V gives CDR1 SGHVS, CDR2 FNYEAQ. The CDR3 reads CASSLELSSEITNYGYTF. The CDR3 DNA sequence: TGTGCCAGCAGCTTAGAACTTTCGTCAGAGATAACTAACTATGGCTACACCTTC.

This clonotype was observed once. This rearrangement joins TRBV10-3 to TRBJ2-1; possible D gene TRBD1, 5 bases. Trimming cost V 4 bases and J 6 bases, with 13 bases left between them. This CDR3 has 14 residues. Per germline, CDR1 ENHRY and CDR2 SYGVKD. The CDR3 DNA sequence: TGTGCCATCAGTGCCAGGGAAAGGGCCAATGAGCAGTTCTTC. It encodes CAISARERANEQFF.

V gene TRBV30 combines with J gene TRBJ2-1; D perhaps matches TRBD2 (6 bases). CDR1 is GTSNPN and CDR2 is SVGIG in the germline V gene (reference sequence). This CDR3 contains 13 residues. The ends were cut back, 2 bases at V and 9 bases at J, with 14 bases in the middle. CDR3 coding DNA: TGTGCCTGGAGTTCAACTCCGGGACTTGAGCAGTTCTTC. Translating it yields CAWSSTPGLEQFF.

The chain has TRBV19 and TRBJ2-7; 7 bases align to TRBD2. Germline assignment: CDR1 LNHDA and CDR2 SQIVND (reference sequence). Germline trimming cut 6 bases from V and 0 bases from J; bases unmatched to any gene: 8. This CDR3 spans 15 amino acids. CDR3 region: CASRFLAGSSYEQYF. As DNA, the CDR3 is TGTGCCAGTAGGTTCTTAGCGGGTTCCTCCTACGAGCAGTACTTC.

This clonotype was picked up a small number of times. DNA for the CDR3: TGCGCCAGCAGCCAAGATAATGCGGGTTCACCCCTCCACTTT. Translation: CASSQDNAGSPLHF. The chain links TRBV4-1 to TRBJ1-6, with D unclear. CDR1 is MGHRA, CDR2 YSYEKL, per germline. V was clipped by 0 bases and J by 9 bases, with 9 bases between them. The CDR3 has 14 amino acids.

This clonotype occurred many times. This sequence joins TRBV20-1 and TRBJ2-3; 8 bases fit TRBD1. V shed 3 bases and J 4 bases; nucleotides not matched to a gene: 6. The germline V gene has CDR1 DFQATT and CDR2 SNEGSKA (reference sequence). This CDR3 is 14 amino acids long. As DNA, the CDR3 is TGCAGTGCTAGTCCAGGGACAGGATCAGATACGCAGTATTTT. It specifies CSASPGTGSDTQYF.

V gene TRBV6-6 combines with J gene TRBJ2-1; D is perhaps TRBD1 (6 bases). This CDR3 region has 13 residues. V lost 5 bases to trimming and J lost 10 bases, with 15 bases between them. Germline V CDR1 and CDR2: MNHNY, SVGAGI (reference sequence). This CDR3 is CASSRGTPQEQFF. The DNA for the CDR3 is TGTGCCAGCAGTCGAGGGACACCTCAAGAGCAGTTCTTC.

This clonotype was detected a few times. The CDR3 spells CASRAGSTDTQYF. CDR3 sequence (DNA): TGTGCCAGCAGGGCCGGATCCACAGATACGCAGTATTTT. The rearrangement links TRBV3-1 to TRBJ2-3, with D hard to call. Germline CDR1 LGHDT, CDR2 YNNKEL (reference sequence). Trimming left V 6 bases short and J 2 bases short, with 9 bases between. The CDR3 sequence is 13 residues long.

This clonotype was found a few times. The rearrangement uses TRBV4-2 and TRBJ1-1; a weak D match, TRBD1 (6 bases). CDR1 is LGHNA, CDR2 YNFKEQ, per germline. V lost 0 bases and J 6 bases, leaving 17 bases between the germline ends. The CDR3 runs 16 residues. In DNA, the CDR3 is TGTGCCAGCAGCCAAGATTACGGGGGCTCGAGCGCTGAAGCTTTCTTT. It is translated as CASSQDYGGSSAEAFF.

This clonotype was counted many times. The V and J genes are TRBV20-1 and TRBJ2-5; perhaps TRBD2 as D (5 bases). The germline V gene encodes CDR1 DFQATT and CDR2 SNEGSKA (reference sequence). V lost 6 bases and J lost 5, with 22 bases in between. The CDR3 length is 15 residues. CDR3 sequence: CSADLELAVSETQYF. CDR3 sequence (DNA): TGCAGTGCCGACCTGGAGCTAGCCGTCTCGGAGACCCAGTACTTC.

This clonotype was counted only a few times. This chain links TRBV6-2 or TRBV6-3 with TRBJ2-1, with 11 positions matching TRBD2. V was pared by 6 bases and J by 3 bases, with 4 bases of the junction left unmatched. CDR3 length equals 15 residues. CDR1 is MNHEY, CDR2 SVGEGT, per germline. DNA of the CDR3: TGTGCCAGCAGGAGGCTAGCGGGAGGCTACAATGAGCAGTTCTTC. Encoded protein: CASRRLAGGYNEQFF.

The rearrangement joins TRBV5-1 to TRBJ2-7, with a possible D match to TRBD1 (7 bases). The germline V and J ends were trimmed by 2 bases and 5 bases, with 17 bases remaining between them. Germline V gives CDR1 SGHRS, CDR2 YFSETQ. This CDR3 spans 15 amino acids. The CDR3 sequence: CASSFGIPRGDEQYF. CDR3 DNA: TGCGCCAGCAGCTTTGGAATCCCCAGGGGGGACGAGCAGTACTTC.

To note about this clonotype: This may be a read error: a much more frequent sequence differs by one nucleotide. This chain joins TRBV11-2 and TRBJ2-5, with TRBD2 as a possible D gene (5 bases). Germline V gene data show CDR1 as SGHAT and CDR2 as FQNNGV. This CDR3 region has 15 residues. V was trimmed by 1 base and J by 10 bases, leaving 19 bases between them. CDR3 in amino acids: CASSLADWISSSQYF. CDR3 coding DNA: TGTGCCAGCAGCTTAGCGGACTGGATTAGTAGTAGCCAGTACTTC.

The J gene is TRBJ1-1, the V gene TRBV12-3 or TRBV12-4; D is ambiguous. The CDR3 covers 14 residues. The V and J ends lost 5 bases and 2 bases respectively, with 12 bases between them. This CDR3 reads CASSRALGNTEAFF. CDR3 in DNA: TGTGCCAGCAGTCGTGCCCTGGGCAACACTGAAGCTTTCTTT.

V is TRBV30 and J is TRBJ1-1; no clear D. The V gene lost 0 bases and the J gene lost 0 bases, with 8 bases spanning the gap. Germline-derived CDR1 and CDR2 are GTSNPN and SVGIG (reference sequence). This CDR3 has 14 amino acids. The CDR3 sequence is CAWSVFNLNTEAFF. The CDR3 DNA follows: TGTGCCTGGAGTGTATTCAACTTGAACACTGAAGCTTTCTTT. Full variable domain (outside the CDR3, taken from reference TRBV30 and TRBJ1-1): SQTIHQWPATLVQPVGSPLSLECTVEGTSNPNLYWYRQAAGRGLQLLFYSVGIGQISSEVPQNLSASRPQDRQFILSSKKLLLSDSGFYLCAWSVFNLNTEAFFGQGTRLTVV.